This TCR beta chain was identified during a study of vaccination effects on CD4 cells after COVID-19. CDR1 is LNHDA, CDR2 SQIVND, per germline (reference sequence). The CDR3 length is 18 residues. V lost 7 bases, J lost 0 bases, and 22 bases lay in between. Sequenced by immunoSEQ multiplex PCR; TCRdb stores in-frame clones only, minus some. There are approximately 54,000 clones in the sample; 75% to 90% occur only once, and 2% to 3% lies in the top ten. Study-wide findings and caveats: After vaccination of healthy people, only 1 of 255 vaccine-induced clones cross-reacted with common cold coronaviruses.

Using viral peptide pools, the ViraFEST assay grew out antigen-specific CD4+ T cells prior to sequencing. On day 10 of culture, CD4+ T cells were separated out. Among the vaccine recipients, none had a prior SARS-CoV-2 infection, and nucleocapsid antibodies were negative. It was with approximately 10 IU/ml IL-2 and roughly 9.2 ug/ml peptides that some 1.8 million PBMC per well were cultured. It was on days 3 and 7 that half the medium was replaced with IL-2 medium. About this clone: Its matching antigen is unknown.

This specimen was CD4+ T cells from PBMCs cultured with HCoV-229E spike peptides, taken before COVID-19 vaccination. The rearrangement links TRBV19 to TRBJ2-4; the D gene is possibly TRBD2 (5 bases). The clonotype originates from a human donor who received a COVID-19 vaccine. The DNA for the CDR3 is TGTGCCAGTACCCCGGGGTGGGCAGGTCCTTTAGCCAAAAACATTCAGTACTTC. Amino acids: CASTPGWAGPLAKNIQYF.